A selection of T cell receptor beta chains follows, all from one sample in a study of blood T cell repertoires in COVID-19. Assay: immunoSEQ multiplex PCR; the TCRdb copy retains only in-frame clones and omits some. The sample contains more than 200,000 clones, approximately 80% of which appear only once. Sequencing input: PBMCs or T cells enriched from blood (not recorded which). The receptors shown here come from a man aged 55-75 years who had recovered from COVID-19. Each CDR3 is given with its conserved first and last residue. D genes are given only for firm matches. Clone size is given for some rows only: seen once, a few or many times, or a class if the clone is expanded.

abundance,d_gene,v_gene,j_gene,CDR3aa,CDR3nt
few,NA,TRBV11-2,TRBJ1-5,CASSVQTGTNQPQHF,TGTGCCAGCAGCGTTCAAACAGGGACGAATCAGCCCCAGCATTTT
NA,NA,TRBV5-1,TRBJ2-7,CASSPWSSYEQYF,TGCGCCAGCAGCCCGTGGAGCTCCTACGAGCAGTACTTC
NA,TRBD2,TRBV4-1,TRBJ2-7,CASSQEGTSGGRAGEQYF,TGCGCCAGCAGCCAAGAAGGGACTAGCGGGGGCCGTGCGGGCGAGCAGTACTTC
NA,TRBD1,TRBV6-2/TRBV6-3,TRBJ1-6,CASSDRGPPASPLHF,TGTGCCAGCAGCGACAGGGGCCCCCCAGCCTCACCCCTCCACTTT
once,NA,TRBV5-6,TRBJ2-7,CASSLGTDSYEQYF,TGTGCCAGCAGCTTGGGGACAGACTCCTACGAGCAGTACTTC
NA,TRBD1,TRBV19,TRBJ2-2,CASRRSGTAKNTGELFF,TGTGCCAGCCGCAGGTCGGGGACAGCTAAGAACACCGGGGAGCTGTTTTTT
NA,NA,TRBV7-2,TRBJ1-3,CASSQDSYSGNTIYF,TGTGCCAGCAGCCAAGACAGCTACTCTGGAAACACCATATATTTT
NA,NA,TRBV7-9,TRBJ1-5,CASSLFGGRVSLGNQPQHF,TGTGCCAGCAGCTTATTCGGGGGGCGAGTCTCTTTGGGCAATCAGCCCCAGCATTTT
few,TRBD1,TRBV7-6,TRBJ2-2,CASSIGGWELFF,TGTGCCAGCAGCATAGGGGGCTGGGAGCTGTTTTTT
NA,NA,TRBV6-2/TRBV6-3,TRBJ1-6,CASSYRPRTTTGSPLHF,TGTGCCAGCAGTTACCGTCCCCGGACAACCACGGGTTCACCCCTCCACTTT
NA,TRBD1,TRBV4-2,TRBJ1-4,CASSQGTGTEKLFF,TGTGCCAGCAGCCAGGGGACAGGGACCGAAAAACTGTTTTTT
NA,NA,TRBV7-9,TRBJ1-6,CASSHDSNNSPLHF,TGTGCCAGCAGTCACGACAGTAATAATTCACCCCTCCACTTT
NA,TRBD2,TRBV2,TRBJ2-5,CASRRAGGPETQYF,TGTGCCAGCAGACGAGCGGGGGGGCCAGAGACCCAGTACTTC
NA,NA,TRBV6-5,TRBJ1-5,CASTLESNQPQHF,TGTGCCAGCACACTGGAGAGCAATCAGCCCCAGCATTTT
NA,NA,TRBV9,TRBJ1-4,CASSDGAAGKLFF,TGTGCCAGCAGCGATGGGGCTGCCGGAAAACTGTTTTTT